The present entry profiles one T cell receptor beta chain with its context. For the second PCR, which ran for roughly 6 to 12 cycles, a sample-barcoded 5' primer and a J-beta primer mix were used. TCRdb passed the 5' RACE reads through MiXCR, listing each CDR3 protein once. The repertoire has 550,000 to 600,000 distinct CDR3 sequences, 27% of them found once; the top ten carry around 18%. Per germline, CDR1 LGHNA and CDR2 YNFKEQ. The trim removed 1 base at V and 4 bases at J, leaving 5 bases unmatched. CDR3 length: 16 amino acids. The sample originates from a study of blood T cells in healthy people across ages. Per-sample yields of isolated PBMCs were at least 6 million.

The rearrangement uses TRBV4-2 and TRBJ1-4; TRBD1 matches 8 bases. The specimen sequenced was blood. The source is a woman aged 70 to 79 in good health. The DNA for the CDR3 is TGTGCCAGCAGCCAAGTTGGACAGGGAGGTAATGAAAAACTGTTTTTT. Protein: CASSQVGQGGNEKLFF.